These 32 T cell receptor beta chains came from one sample sequenced in a study of blood T cell repertoires in COVID-19. The method was immunoSEQ multiplex PCR; TCRdb's version includes in-frame clones alone and lacks a portion of them. Among over 250,000 clones listed, approximately 86% were seen once. Input material: peripheral blood. Receptors originate from a man between 40 and 49 years old who had recovered from COVID-19.

The chain employs TRBV7-8 and TRBJ1-2; D not resolved. V lost 4 bases, J lost 7 bases, and 25 bases lay in between. The CDR3 extends over 17 amino acids. Germline CDR1 SGHVS, CDR2 FQNEAQ. CDR3 sequence: CASSYRFVGSGRSGYTF. CDR3 sequence (DNA): TGTGCCAGCAGCTATCGCTTCGTGGGAAGCGGAAGGAGTGGCTACACCTTC.

The chain links TRBV3-1 (or the pseudogene TRBV3-2) to TRBJ1-1; tentatively, D is TRBD1 (6 bases). Germline-derived CDR1 and CDR2 are LGHDT and YNNKEL (reference sequence). The CDR3 has 14 residues. V dropped 6 bases and J dropped 5 bases, with 16 bases sitting between them. CDR3 amino acids: CASRTGAKGTEAFF. The CDR3 nucleotides read TGTGCCAGCAGGACAGGCGCCAAGGGGACTGAAGCTTTCTTT.

The chain has TRBV7-9 and TRBJ1-5; no firm D call. CDR3 length: 15 amino acids. The ends were cut back, 3 bases at V and 1 base at J, with 10 bases in the middle. CDR1 and CDR2 from the germline V gene are SEHNR and FQNEAQ (reference sequence). The CDR3 here is CASSFNSISNQPQHF. CDR3 DNA: TGTGCCAGCAGCTTTAACAGTATCAGCAATCAGCCCCAGCATTTT.

The chain uses TRBV12-3 or TRBV12-4 and TRBJ1-2, with 10 bases lining up with TRBD1. V lost 5 bases, J lost 5 bases, and 2 bases stayed unmatched. This CDR3 has 13 amino acids. CDR3 sequence reads: CASSRDRGYGYTF. DNA for the CDR3: TGTGCCAGCAGTCGGGACAGGGGTTATGGCTACACCTTC.

The chain carries TRBV5-6 and TRBJ2-3; D might be TRBD2 (6 bases). The CDR3 sequence is 16 residues long. Per germline, CDR1 SGHDT and CDR2 YYEEEE. V lost 4 bases to trimming and J lost 5 bases, with 20 bases between them. The CDR3, as DNA: TGTGCCAGCAGCCCACCCCCAAGGCTAGCGCAAGATACGCAGTATTTT. Translated: CASSPPPRLAQDTQYF.

The chain uses TRBV9 and TRBJ2-7, with 15 bases lining up with TRBD2. The junction had 2 bases not matched to a gene; V was cut back by 3 bases and J by 4 bases. Germline CDR1 and CDR2: SGDLS and YYNGEE. This CDR3 comprises 15 residues. For the CDR3, the DNA is TGTGCCAGCAGCGCTGGGACTAGCGGGAGGTACGAGCAGTACTTC. The encoded protein is CASSAGTSGRYEQYF.

The chain links TRBV3-1 (or the pseudogene TRBV3-2) to TRBJ2-6; D is ambiguous. The CDR3 spans 20 residues. From germline, CDR1 is LGHDT and CDR2 YNNKEL (reference sequence). Deletions cut 0 bases from V and 2 bases from J, with 20 bases between. The CDR3 DNA sequence: TGTGCCAGCAGCCAAGATTGGCGGCCCAGAGAGAAAACTGGGGCCAACGTCCTGACTTTC. This sequence encodes CASSQDWRPREKTGANVLTF.

The chain carries TRBV7-2 and TRBJ2-1; TRBD2 matches 12 bases. The junction had 3 bases not matched to a gene; V was cut back by 0 bases and J by 6 bases. CDR1 is SGHTA and CDR2 is FQGNSA in the germline V gene. The CDR3 sequence is 16 residues long. CDR3 amino acids: CASSLATSGSFNEQFF. DNA of the CDR3: TGTGCCAGCAGCTTAGCGACTAGCGGGAGTTTCAATGAGCAGTTCTTC.

The chain employs TRBV19 and TRBJ1-2, with D unresolved. V lost 0 bases, J lost 4 bases, and 9 bases lay in between. This CDR3 spans 14 amino acids. Per germline, CDR1 LNHDA and CDR2 SQIVND (reference sequence). DNA for the CDR3: TGTGCCAGTAGTATAGACAGACAAGGCTATGGCTACACCTTC. Translating gives CASSIDRQGYGYTF.

The chain has TRBV7-9 and TRBJ1-6; maybe TRBD1 (6 bases). Germline loops: CDR1 SEHNR, CDR2 FQNEAQ (reference sequence). This CDR3 has 15 amino acids. V gave up 4 bases and J gave up 10 bases, with 17 bases separating them. CDR3 residues: CASSSTGHGGSPLHF. The CDR3 bases are TGTGCCAGCAGCTCTACAGGGCACGGTGGATCACCCCTCCACTTT. Supplemented by reference TRBV7-9 and TRBJ1-6, the full variable domain reads DTGVSQNPRHKITKRGQNVTFRCDPISEHNRLYWYRQTLGQGPEFLTYFQNEAQLEKSRLLSDRFSAERPKGSFSTLEIQRTEQGDSAMYLCASSSTGHGGSPLHFGNGTRLTVT.

V is TRBV5-1 and J is TRBJ2-6; D is uncertain. CDR3 length: 16 amino acids. Germline lookup yields CDR1 SGHRS and CDR2 YFSETQ. Trimming took 4 bases from V and 1 from J, leaving 12 bases between them. CDR3 protein: CASSPLGFSGANVLTF. The CDR3 DNA reads as TGCGCCAGCAGCCCCCTCGGGTTTTCTGGGGCCAACGTCCTGACTTTC.

The rearrangement joins TRBV19 to TRBJ1-2; 7 nucleotides line up with TRBD1. Trimming at V came to 1 base and at J to 2 bases, leaving 4 bases not matched to a gene. In germline, CDR1 is LNHDA, CDR2 SQIVND (reference sequence). The CDR3 consists of 15 residues. The DNA for the CDR3 is TGTGCCAGTAGTATAGGATCGGGACAGAACTATGGCTACACCTTC. It specifies CASSIGSGQNYGYTF.

The genes are TRBV3-1 (or the pseudogene TRBV3-2) and TRBJ1-3, with a tentative D call TRBD1 (6 bases). Germline V lookup: CDR1 LGHDT, CDR2 YNNKEL (reference sequence). This CDR3 is built from 15 residues. V shed 3 bases and J shed 8 bases, with 17 bases lying between them. CDR3 residues: CASSHLGQPADTIYF. The CDR3 coding sequence is TGTGCCAGCAGCCACCTTGGACAGCCGGCGGACACCATATATTTT.

The rearrangement joins TRBV18 to TRBJ1-2; TRBD1 matches 8 bases. Germline CDR1 reads KGHSH; CDR2 reads LQKENI. This CDR3 spans 14 amino acids. Trimming removed 4 bases from V and 6 bases from J; junction bases left unmatched: 7. Here the CDR3 DNA reads TGTGCCAGCTCACTCGGACAGGGCCTAGATGGCTACACCTTC. This sequence encodes CASSLGQGLDGYTF. The complete variable domain, with remaining parts taken from reference TRBV18 and TRBJ1-2, reads NAGVMQNPRHLVRRRGQEARLRCSPMKGHSHVYWYRQLPEEGLKFMVYLQKENIIDESGMPKERFSAEFPKEGPSILRIQQVVRGDSAAYFCASSLGQGLDGYTFGSGTRLTVV.

The chain recombines TRBV2 with TRBJ1-2; 8 nucleotides line up with TRBD1. The CDR3 is 15 amino acids. J was trimmed by 0 bases and V by 6 bases; bases with no gene match: 6. The germline CDR1 and CDR2 sequences are SNHLY and FYNNEI. CDR3 nucleotides: TGTGCCAGCAGCCCGGGGACAGGAGCTAACTATGGCTACACCTTC. As protein: CASSPGTGANYGYTF.

The chain employs TRBV6-6 and TRBJ2-7; 8 positions agree with TRBD1. The germline CDR1 and CDR2 sequences are MNHNY and SVGAGI (reference sequence). CDR3 length: 15 residues. The V and J ends lost 6 bases and 4 bases, in that order; junction bases with no gene match: 11. The CDR3 sequence: CASSLDRAETYEQYF. The DNA of the CDR3 is TGTGCCAGCAGCCTGGACAGGGCCGAAACTTACGAGCAGTACTTC.

J is TRBJ1-1 and V is TRBV3-1 (or the pseudogene TRBV3-2), with 10 bases fitting TRBD1. Unmatched junction bases numbered 5, after V lost 6 bases and J lost 1 base. The CDR3 contains 15 residues. The V gene's germline CDR1 is LGHDT and CDR2 YNNKEL (reference sequence). The CDR3 DNA reads as TGTGCCAGCAGGTGGACAGGGGGGAGGAACACTGAAGCTTTCTTT. Translation: CASRWTGGRNTEAFF.

The chain joins TRBV9 to TRBJ2-3, with 14 bases matching TRBD2. Trimming cost V 4 bases and J 3 bases; bases outside gene matches: 10. Germline CDR1 SGDLS, CDR2 YYNGEE. This CDR3 spans 18 amino acids. CDR3 sequence (DNA): TGTGCCAGCAGCAGACTAGCGGGGGGGCCTCTGGGGACAGATACGCAGTATTTT. Amino acids: CASSRLAGGPLGTDTQYF.

There are a few counts of this clone. The gene calls are TRBV5-6 and TRBJ2-1; D is perhaps TRBD2 (7 bases). The CDR3 spans 13 residues. Germline V gives CDR1 SGHDT, CDR2 YYEEEE. With 6 bases removed from V and 8 bases from J, the gap between germline ends came to 15 bases. The CDR3 nucleotides read TGTGCCAGCACCCGGACTAGGACAGATGAGCAGTTCTTC. Protein: CASTRTRTDEQFF.

This clone was counted a single time. The chain links TRBV24-1 to TRBJ2-5; possible D gene TRBD2, 5 bases. The CDR3 is 13 residues long. CDR1 is KGHDR, CDR2 SFDVKD, per germline. Trimming took 5 bases from V and 4 from J, leaving 10 bases between them. The CDR3 DNA reads TGTGCCACCAGTGGAAGGGCGGGAGAGACCCAGTACTTC. Encoded protein: CATSGRAGETQYF.

The rearrangement links TRBV15 to TRBJ1-5, with D tentatively TRBD1 (6 bases). Germline V gene sequence: CDR1 LNHNV, CDR2 YYDKDF (reference sequence). The CDR3 extends over 15 amino acids. Deletions cut 5 bases from V and 5 bases from J, with 16 bases between. CDR3 region: CATSRGARGDQPQHF. The CDR3 DNA reads as TGTGCCACCAGCCGGGGGGCGCGAGGGGATCAGCCCCAGCATTTT.

The chain couples TRBV6-5 to TRBJ2-7; TRBD1 agrees at 12 bases. The CDR3 is 13 residues long. V lost 6 bases to trimming and J lost 7 bases; unmatched junction nucleotides: 4. Germline CDR1 is MNHEY and CDR2 is SVGAGI. The DNA for the CDR3 is TGTGCCAGCAGCTGGGACAGGGGGCAAGAGCAGTACTTC. Protein sequence: CASSWDRGQEQYF.

The rearrangement uses TRBV7-2 and TRBJ2-2; 7 bases are a match to TRBD1. This CDR3 is 17 amino acids long. The V segment lost 6 bases and the J segment 6 bases; nucleotides outside the gene matches: 16. Looked up from germline, CDR1 is SGHTA and CDR2 is FQGNSA. This chain's CDR3 is CASSRPTTGVGPGELFF. CDR3 DNA sequence: TGTGCCAGCAGTCGCCCCACCACAGGGGTGGGACCCGGGGAGCTGTTTTTT.

The chain recombines TRBV6-6 with TRBJ1-4; the D is unclear. Germline CDR1 reads MNHNY; CDR2 reads SVGAGI (reference sequence). The V end was cut by 0 bases, the J end by 5 bases, with 13 bases between. The CDR3 totals 16 residues. The CDR3 here is CASSYSAGRGNEKLFF. CDR3 in DNA: TGTGCCAGCAGTTACTCGGCGGGAAGAGGAAATGAAAAACTGTTTTTT.

The rearrangement links TRBV10-3 to TRBJ2-3; possibly TRBD2 for D (7 bases). This CDR3 is 16 amino acids long. Deletions cut 2 bases from V and 0 bases from J, with 12 bases between. CDR1 ENHRY and CDR2 SYGVKD come from the germline V gene. For the CDR3, the DNA is TGTGCCATCAGTGAGATTGGGGGGGCGAGCACAGATACGCAGTATTTT. It specifies CAISEIGGASTDTQYF.

The chain links TRBV12-3 or TRBV12-4 to TRBJ1-4; TRBD1 might be the D (5 bases). The V end was cut by 6 bases, the J end by 17 bases, with 19 bases between. This CDR3 spans 12 amino acids. The CDR3 protein is CASSLGAGSIFF. CDR3 DNA: TGTGCCAGCAGCCTAGGGGCAGGCTCCATTTTTTTT.

CDR3 in DNA: TGTGCCAGCAGCGGACAGGGTCCCTTCTATGGCTACACCTTC. This encodes CASSGQGPFYGYTF. The chain links TRBV5-4 to TRBJ1-2; 8 bases line up with TRBD1. The CDR3 contains 14 residues. V lost 4 bases to trimming and J lost 4 bases; unmatched junction nucleotides: 6. Per germline, CDR1 SGHNT and CDR2 YYREEE (reference sequence).

The chain couples TRBV5-6 to TRBJ1-4, with 9 bases that match TRBD1. V lost 4 bases to trimming and J lost 8 bases; unmatched junction nucleotides: 9. Germline CDR1 is SGHDT and CDR2 is YYEEEE. The CDR3 sequence is 15 residues long. The CDR3 here is CASSPTGQGGEKLFF. The CDR3 nucleotides are TGTGCCAGCAGCCCGACGGGACAGGGAGGAGAAAAACTGTTTTTT.

This rearrangement joins TRBV11-2 to TRBJ2-1, with 9 nucleotides matching TRBD1. CDR1 is SGHAT and CDR2 is FQNNGV in the germline V gene. The CDR3 length is 15 residues. Trimming at V came to 1 base and at J to 5 bases, leaving 3 bases not matched to a gene. CDR3 DNA: TGTGCCAGCAGCTTAGTGGGGACAGGGCACAATGAGCAGTTCTTC. Its translation: CASSLVGTGHNEQFF.

The chain employs TRBV4-3 and TRBJ1-2, with D possibly being TRBD1 (5 bases). Trimming shortened V by 0 bases and J by 6 bases, and 14 bases separated the two germline ends. The CDR3 contains 15 residues. Germline loops: CDR1 LGHNA, CDR2 YSLEER. CDR3 sequence: CASSQDQSGTHGYTF. In DNA, the CDR3 is TGCGCCAGCAGCCAAGACCAGTCAGGGACTCATGGCTACACCTTC.

This clone has a single count. The V and J genes are TRBV5-5 and TRBJ2-3; TRBD2 might be the D (7 bases). The V end lost 4 bases, the J end lost 7 bases, and 22 bases lay between the germline ends. Per the germline V gene, CDR1 is SGHKS and CDR2 is YYEKEE (reference sequence). CDR3 length: 16 residues. The CDR3: CASSLAQGRDRYTQYF. The CDR3 DNA is TGTGCCAGCAGCCTAGCGCAGGGGAGGGACCGGTATACGCAGTATTTT.

This clone was counted only a few times. The genes are TRBV7-9 and TRBJ2-2; no definite D call. The germline CDR1 and CDR2 sequences are SEHNR and FQNEAQ (reference sequence). The CDR3 consists of 14 residues. Trimming left V 1 base short and J 6 bases short, with 9 bases between. DNA for the CDR3: TGTGCCAGCAGCTTAGACAGTAGGTCCGGGGAGCTGTTTTTT. Amino acid sequence: CASSLDSRSGELFF.